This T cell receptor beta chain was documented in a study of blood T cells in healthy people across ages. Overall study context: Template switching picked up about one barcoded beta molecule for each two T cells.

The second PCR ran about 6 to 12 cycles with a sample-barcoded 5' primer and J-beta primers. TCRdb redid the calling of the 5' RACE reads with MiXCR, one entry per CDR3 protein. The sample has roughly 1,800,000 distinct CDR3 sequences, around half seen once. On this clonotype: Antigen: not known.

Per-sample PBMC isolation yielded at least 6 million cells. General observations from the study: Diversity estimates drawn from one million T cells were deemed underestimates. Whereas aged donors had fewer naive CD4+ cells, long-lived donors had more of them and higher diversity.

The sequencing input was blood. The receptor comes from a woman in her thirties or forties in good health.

CDR3 sequence reads: CATSRWGDTEAFF. CDR3 DNA sequence: TGTGCCACCAGCAGATGGGGGGACACTGAAGCTTTCTTT. The rearrangement uses TRBV15 and TRBJ1-1; maybe TRBD1 (5 bases). CDR1 is LNHNV, CDR2 YYDKDF, per germline (reference sequence). V was clipped by 2 bases and J by 3 bases, with 7 bases between them. The CDR3 is made up of 13 amino acids.